What follows describes a single T cell receptor (beta chain). Its antigen is unidentified. The data are from a study of response to subunit inactivated influenza vaccine. Regarding the study as a whole: There was a suggestion from the authors that each seasonal influenza vaccination recruits few new T cells.

Trimming removed 5 bases from V and 8 bases from J, with 18 bases in between. CDR1 and CDR2 from the germline V gene are SEHNR and FQNEAQ (reference sequence). The CDR3 spans 15 residues. MiXCR was run by TCRdb on the RT-PCR reads, yielding one entry per CDR3 protein. This table has over 300,000 distinct CDR3 sequences, 21% appearing once. This rearrangement joins TRBV7-9 to TRBJ1-4, with D possibly matching TRBD1 (6 bases). This sample comprised PBMCs from blood, obtained less than 22 months after vaccination. This sequence was found in a man aged 50 to 69 who received an inactivated influenza vaccine. CDR3 residues: CASSLRGGNDEKLFF. DNA of the CDR3: TGTGCCAGCAGCCTTCGTGGGGGCAATGACGAAAAACTGTTTTTT.